The clone carrying this T cell receptor (beta chain) was recorded a few times. Its antigen is unknown. Germline assignment: CDR1 SEHNR and CDR2 FQNEAQ (reference sequence). There are 14 residues in the CDR3. V dropped 1 base and J dropped 1 base, with 7 bases sitting between them. The data were obtained in a study of vaccination and CD4 T cells after COVID-19. Study background: Among convalescent patients, a few were sampled at day 14 and at days 161 to 241 post-vaccination.

Sequencing of the DNA from cultured CD4+ T cells was carried out with the Oncomine TCR Beta short-read assay. TCRdb re-analysed the PCR reads in MiXCR, keeping a single row per CDR3 protein. The sample lists about 25,000 distinct CDR3 sequences, more than 25% seen once, with about 7.6% in the top ten. Time point of the sample: late sampling 161 to 241 days after vaccination in three convalescent patients. Treatment given: approximately 11-day PBMC culture with coronavirus spike peptide pools or control peptides (ViraFEST assay). This TCR came from a human donor who had recovered from COVID-19. The rearrangement joins TRBV7-9 to TRBJ1-1; possible D gene TRBD1, 5 bases. The material was CD4+ T cells from blood, cultured in vitro, obtained about 7 months after SARS-CoV-2 vaccination. DNA of the CDR3: TGTGCCAGCAGCTTAGGACAGACGAACACTGAAGCTTTCTTT. Its protein is CASSLGQTNTEAFF.